This T cell receptor beta chain was sequenced during a study of graft-versus-host responses after intestinal transplantation. J was trimmed by 5 bases and V by 4 bases; bases with no gene match: 12. Per the germline V gene, CDR1 is SGHNT and CDR2 is YYREEE (reference sequence). This CDR3 has 16 residues. The protocol was immunoSEQ multiplex PCR, while the TCRdb copy is restricted to in-frame clones and leaves out a portion. The sample has around 110,000 clones, around 90% seen once. Notes on this clone: Its specificity is unknown.

This specimen was unstimulated CD4+ T cells sorted from spleen or lymph node cells, taken before transplant. The chain is built from TRBV5-4 and TRBJ2-1; the match to TRBD2 covers 7 bases. This clonotype was obtained from a human donor who was the organ donor for an intestinal transplant. The CDR3 sequence: CASSPQTSWGNNEQFF. The CDR3 coding sequence is TGTGCCAGCAGCCCACAGACTAGCTGGGGAAACAATGAGCAGTTCTTC.